A single sample gave rise to the 15 T cell receptor beta chains below, sequenced in a study of CD8 T cells in Susac syndrome. Reverse transcription used roughly 0.45 to 1 ug RNA and random hexamers. TCRdb analysed the immunoSEQ multiplex PCR reads with MiXCR anew, one entry per CDR3 protein. The data show about 90,000 distinct CDR3 sequences, about 95% seen once. Sequencing was performed on CD8+ T cells from PBMCs. The receptors stem from a human donor with Susac syndrome.

The gene calls are TRBV3-1 and TRBJ1-6, with 10 bases matching TRBD1. The CDR3 covers 15 residues. Germline trimming cut 0 bases from V and 9 bases from J; bases unmatched to any gene: 2. Germline CDR1 reads LGHDT; CDR2 reads YNNKEL (reference sequence). The CDR3 protein is CASSQEWTGGSPLHF. The DNA of the CDR3 is TGTGCCAGCAGCCAAGAATGGACAGGGGGTTCACCCCTCCACTTT.

This chain uses TRBV24-1 with TRBJ2-5; 8 nucleotides match TRBD1. Trimming at V came to 3 bases and at J to 5 bases, leaving 10 bases not matched to a gene. The V gene's germline CDR1 is KGHDR and CDR2 SFDVKD. This CDR3 region has 16 residues. DNA of the CDR3: TGTGCCACCAGTGATGACCTGACAGGGGACTGGGAGACCCAGTACTTC. It yields the protein CATSDDLTGDWETQYF.

The chain couples TRBV4-3 to TRBJ1-2, with a possible D match to TRBD1 (6 bases). From germline, CDR1 is LGHNA and CDR2 YSLEER. The CDR3 sequence is 14 residues long. V lost 1 base and J lost 5, with 11 bases in between. The CDR3 sequence: CASSQGAGEYGYTF. The CDR3 DNA is TGCGCCAGCAGCCAAGGGGCAGGGGAATATGGCTACACCTTC.

The chain carries TRBV11-1 and TRBJ1-2; no clear D gene. The CDR3 is made up of 12 amino acids. The V and J ends lost 2 bases and 8 bases respectively, with 9 bases between them. Germline loops: CDR1 SGHAT, CDR2 FQDESV (reference sequence). As DNA, the CDR3 is TGTGCCAGCAGCTTATTGGAGCGCGGCTACACCTTC. Residues: CASSLLERGYTF.

The V gene is TRBV6-2 or TRBV6-3, the J gene TRBJ2-3, with a possible D match to TRBD2 (6 bases). V lost 5 bases and J 9 bases, leaving 12 bases between the germline ends. CDR3 length: 12 amino acids. Germline V gives CDR1 MNHEY, CDR2 SVGEGT. The CDR3 nucleotides read TGTGCCAGCAGTGGGACTCCGGAGACGCAGTATTTT. Its protein is CASSGTPETQYF.

The V gene is TRBV6-2 or TRBV6-3, the J gene TRBJ2-1; the D is unclear. This CDR3 is 15 amino acids long. V lost 5 bases, J lost 4 bases, and 15 bases lay in between. The germline gives CDR1 MNHEY, CDR2 SVGEGT. Here the CDR3 DNA reads TGTGCCAGCAGTCCCTCCCAAGGTTCGTACAATGAGCAGTTCTTC. It encodes CASSPSQGSYNEQFF.

This clonotype was observed a single time. The rearrangement joins TRBV11-2 to TRBJ2-7; TRBD1 matches 9 bases. V shed 6 bases, J shed 2 bases, and the junction held 8 bases outside the gene matches. This CDR3 has 15 amino acids. Germline V gene sequence: CDR1 SGHAT, CDR2 FQNNGV. The CDR3 nucleotides read TGTGCCAGCAGAATTCCGGGACAGGGCCCCTACGAGCAGTACTTC. Amino acid sequence: CASRIPGQGPYEQYF.

This sequence joins TRBV3-1 and TRBJ1-6, with 8 bases matching TRBD1. This CDR3 has 15 residues. The V gene end was trimmed by 6 bases and the J gene end by 7 bases; junction bases not matched to a gene: 8. Per the germline V gene, CDR1 is LGHDT and CDR2 is YNNKEL (reference sequence). CDR3 sequence: CASSDGQGGNSPLHF. The CDR3, as DNA: TGTGCCAGCAGTGACGGACAGGGAGGCAATTCACCCCTCCACTTT.

This chain uses TRBV28 with TRBJ2-2; maybe TRBD1 (5 bases). V was clipped by 1 base and J by 7 bases, with 16 bases between them. The germline gives CDR1 MDHEN, CDR2 SYDVKM. The CDR3 extends over 16 amino acids. The CDR3 DNA follows: TGTGCCAGCAGTTTATTGGGGCAGGCATCGAACGGGGAGCTGTTTTTT. Protein product: CASSLLGQASNGELFF.

The chain links TRBV27 to TRBJ1-5, with TRBD1 matching over 7 bases. After removal of 4 bases from V and 1 base from J, the junction contained 16 bases not matched to a gene. The CDR3 is made up of 19 amino acids. The germline CDR1 and CDR2 sequences are MNHEY and SMNVEV (reference sequence). In DNA, the CDR3 is TGTGCCAGCAGTTCGGCCCGGACAGGAAGGGAACGGAGCAATCAGCCCCAGCATTTT. Its translation: CASSSARTGRERSNQPQHF.

The chain recombines TRBV6-5 with TRBJ2-5, with TRBD1 matching over 9 bases. The CDR3 is 14 residues long. Germline lookup yields CDR1 MNHEY and CDR2 SVGAGI. Trimming removed 8 bases from V and 2 bases from J; junction bases left unmatched: 6. The CDR3 nucleotides read TGTGCCAGCGGCGGGACAGGGACTCAAGAGACCCAGTACTTC. This codes for CASGGTGTQETQYF.

This clonotype was recorded only once. The gene calls are TRBV11-2 and TRBJ1-2, with D uncertain. Trimming shortened V by 3 bases and J by 4 bases, and 6 bases separated the two germline ends. Per the germline V gene, CDR1 is SGHAT and CDR2 is FQNNGV. This CDR3 is built from 12 residues. The CDR3 DNA reads TGTGCCAGCAGCTTGGGCAGCTATGGCTACACCTTC. This translates into CASSLGSYGYTF.

The chain uses TRBV13 and TRBJ1-2; 7 bases are a match to TRBD1. Trimming removed 0 bases from V and 4 bases from J; junction bases left unmatched: 2. Germline assignment: CDR1 PRHDT and CDR2 FYEKMQ (reference sequence). The CDR3 runs 14 residues. The CDR3 DNA sequence: TGTGCCAGCAGCTTAGGTACAGGGGCCTATGGCTACACCTTC. It codes for CASSLGTGAYGYTF.

The chain carries TRBV19 and TRBJ2-1; 9 bases line up with TRBD2. CDR3 size: 14 residues. Germline assignment: CDR1 LNHDA and CDR2 SQIVND (reference sequence). The V segment lost 6 bases and the J segment 3 bases; nucleotides outside the gene matches: 3. The CDR3 sequence is CASRVAGDYNEQFF. The CDR3, as DNA: TGTGCCAGTAGGGTAGCGGGGGACTACAATGAGCAGTTCTTC.

There are a few counts of this clonotype. This chain links TRBV6-1 with TRBJ1-5; D is perhaps TRBD1 (5 bases). V shed 6 bases and J shed 0 bases, with 9 bases lying between them. Per germline, CDR1 MNHNS and CDR2 SASEGT. The CDR3 consists of 14 residues. CDR3 bases: TGTGCCAGCAGAGGGGCCTTTAGCAATCAGCCCCAGCATTTT. The encoded protein is CASRGAFSNQPQHF.